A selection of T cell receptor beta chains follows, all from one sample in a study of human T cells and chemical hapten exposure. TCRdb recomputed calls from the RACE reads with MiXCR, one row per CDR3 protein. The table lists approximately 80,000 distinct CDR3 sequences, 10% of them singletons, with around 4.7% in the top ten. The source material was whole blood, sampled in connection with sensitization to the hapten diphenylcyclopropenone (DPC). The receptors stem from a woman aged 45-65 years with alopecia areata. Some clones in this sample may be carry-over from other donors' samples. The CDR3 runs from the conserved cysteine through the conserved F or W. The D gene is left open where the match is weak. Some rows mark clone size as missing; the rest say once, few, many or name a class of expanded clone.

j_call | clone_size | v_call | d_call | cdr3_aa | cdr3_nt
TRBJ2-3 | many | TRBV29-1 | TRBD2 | CSVPGTSGRAYDTQYF | TGCAGCGTCCCCGGGACTAGCGGGAGGGCCTATGATACGCAGTATTTT
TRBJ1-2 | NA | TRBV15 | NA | CATSRDKNYGYTF | TGTGCCACCAGCAGAGACAAGAACTATGGCTACACCTTC
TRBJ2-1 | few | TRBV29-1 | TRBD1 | CSVEETGGIWNEQFF | TGCAGCGTTGAAGAAACAGGGGGCATCTGGAATGAGCAGTTCTTC
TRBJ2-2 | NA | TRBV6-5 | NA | CASRTEGELFF | TGTGCCAGCAGAACAGAAGGGGAGCTGTTTTTT
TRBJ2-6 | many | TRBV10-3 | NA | CAISEGGAGANVLTF | TGTGCCATCAGTGAGGGGGGCGCTGGGGCCAACGTCCTGACTTTC
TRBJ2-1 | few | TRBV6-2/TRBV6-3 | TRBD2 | CASRLAGGRRNEQFF | TGTGCCAGCAGACTAGCGGGGGGCAGGCGCAATGAGCAGTTCTTC
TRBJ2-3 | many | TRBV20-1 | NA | CSARAGGGPRTDTQYF | TGCAGTGCTAGAGCTGGGGGGGGGCCCCGCACAGATACGCAGTATTTT
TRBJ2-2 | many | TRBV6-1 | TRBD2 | CASSEEPSGTLHTGELFF | TGTGCCAGCAGTGAAGAACCTAGCGGGACTCTGCACACCGGGGAGCTGTTTTTT
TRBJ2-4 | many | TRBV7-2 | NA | CASSLRGEVAKNIQYF | TGTGCCAGCAGCTTAAGGGGCGAGGTAGCCAAAAACATTCAGTACTTC
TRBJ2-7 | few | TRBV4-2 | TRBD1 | CASSPGTGMYEQYF | TGTGCCAGCAGCCCCGGGACAGGGATGTACGAGCAGTACTTC
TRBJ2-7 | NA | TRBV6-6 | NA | CASSQQGEQYF | TGTGCCAGCAGTCAACAGGGTGAGCAGTACTTC
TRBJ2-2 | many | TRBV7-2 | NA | CASSLNSAPGELFF | TGTGCCAGCAGCTTAAACTCTGCCCCCGGGGAGCTGTTTTTT
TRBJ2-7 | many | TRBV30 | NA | CAAGVYEQYF | TGTGCCGCCGGGGTTTACGAGCAGTACTTC
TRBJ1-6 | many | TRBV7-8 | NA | CASSLGGDLRPLHF | TGTGCCAGCAGCTTAGGGGGTGACCTGCGTCCCCTCCACTTT
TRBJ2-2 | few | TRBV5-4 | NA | CASTTFQGDTGELFF | TGTGCCAGCACCACTTTCCAGGGTGACACCGGGGAGCTGTTTTTT
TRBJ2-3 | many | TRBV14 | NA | CASSQVMGGPSTDTQYF | TGTGCCAGCAGCCAAGTGATGGGCGGGCCTAGCACAGATACGCAGTATTTT
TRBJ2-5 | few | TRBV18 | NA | CASSPPTETQYF | TGTGCCAGCTCACCCCCTACAGAGACCCAGTACTTC
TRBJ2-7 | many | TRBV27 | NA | CASSNLGHPYEQYF | TGTGCCAGCAGTAATTTGGGACACCCCTACGAGCAGTACTTC
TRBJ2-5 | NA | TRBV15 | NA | CATSRDQTETQYF | TGTGCCACCAGCAGAGACCAGACTGAGACCCAGTACTTC
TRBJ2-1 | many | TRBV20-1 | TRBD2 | CSVASRSGSLDEQFF | TGCAGTGTTGCGTCAAGGAGCGGGAGTCTCGATGAGCAGTTCTTC
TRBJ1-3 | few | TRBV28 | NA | CASTNGLSGNTIYF | TGTGCCAGCACTAACGGCCTCTCTGGAAACACCATATATTTT
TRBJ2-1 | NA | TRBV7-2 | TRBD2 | CASSSRGGRAIEQFF | TGTGCCAGCAGCTCCCGGGGCGGGAGGGCAATTGAGCAGTTCTTC
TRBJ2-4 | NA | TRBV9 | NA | CASSVSSAKNIQYF | TGTGCCAGCAGCGTTTCTAGCGCTAAAAACATTCAGTACTTC
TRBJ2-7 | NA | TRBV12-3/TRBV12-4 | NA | CASNSGTTYEQYF | TGTGCCAGTAACTCCGGGACGACCTACGAGCAGTACTTC
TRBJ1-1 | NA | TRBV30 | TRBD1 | CAWRGGPSEAFF | TGTGCCTGGAGAGGGGGCCCTTCGGAAGCTTTCTTT
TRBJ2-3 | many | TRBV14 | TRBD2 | CASSQALGRESTDTQYF | TGTGCCAGCAGCCAAGCTCTTGGGCGGGAGTCCACAGATACGCAGTATTTT
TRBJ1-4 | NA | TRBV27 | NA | CASRLQGATNEKLFF | TGTGCCAGCAGGCTACAGGGAGCAACTAATGAAAAACTGTTTTTT
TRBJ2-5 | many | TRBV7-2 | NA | CASSLAGGSRETQYF | TGTGCCAGCAGCTTAGCTGGAGGCAGTAGGGAGACCCAGTACTTC
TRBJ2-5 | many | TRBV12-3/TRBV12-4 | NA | CASSGRYQETQYF | TGTGCCAGCAGTGGACGGTACCAAGAGACCCAGTACTTC
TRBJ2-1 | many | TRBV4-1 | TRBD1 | CASSQEQGAPGNEQFF | TGCGCCAGCAGCCAGGAACAGGGGGCGCCGGGGAATGAGCAGTTCTTC
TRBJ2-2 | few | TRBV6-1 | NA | CASSEDTRLTGELFF | TGTGCCAGCAGTGAAGATACGAGGCTCACCGGGGAGCTGTTTTTT
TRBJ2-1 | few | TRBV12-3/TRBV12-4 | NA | CASSLLDRDNEQFF | TGTGCCAGCAGTTTGCTGGACCGTGACAATGAGCAGTTCTTC
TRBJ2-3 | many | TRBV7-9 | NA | CASSSGAGSTDTQYF | TGTGCCAGCAGCTCCGGGGCCGGAAGCACAGATACGCAGTATTTT
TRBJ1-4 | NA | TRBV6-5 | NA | CASRRQGLPTNEKLFF | TGTGCCAGCAGGAGGCAGGGCCTTCCAACTAATGAAAAACTGTTTTTT
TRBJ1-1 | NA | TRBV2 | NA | CASSNERAGNTEAFF | TGTGCCAGCAGCAATGAACGGGCGGGGAACACTGAAGCTTTCTTT
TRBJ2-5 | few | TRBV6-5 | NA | CASASYQETQYF | TGTGCCAGTGCCTCGTACCAAGAGACCCAGTACTTC
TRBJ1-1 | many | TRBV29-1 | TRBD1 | CSAGTGGTEAFF | TGCAGCGCTGGGACAGGGGGAACTGAAGCTTTCTTT
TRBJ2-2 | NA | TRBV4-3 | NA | CASSQLPPPNTGELFF | TGCGCCAGCAGCCAGCTACCCCCACCGAACACCGGGGAGCTGTTTTTT
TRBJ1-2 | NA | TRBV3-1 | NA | CASSQAGPNYGYTF | TGTGCCAGCAGCCAAGCCGGGCCTAACTATGGCTACACCTTC
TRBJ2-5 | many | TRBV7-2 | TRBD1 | CASSSVIVGQVDQETQYF | TGTGCCAGCAGCTCCGTTATAGTGGGACAGGTGGACCAAGAGACCCAGTACTTC
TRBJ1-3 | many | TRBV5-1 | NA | CASSLVGQSGNTIYF | TGCGCCAGCAGCTTGGTCGGACAGTCTGGAAACACCATATATTTT
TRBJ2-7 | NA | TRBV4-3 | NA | CASSQTTGIYEQYF | TGCGCCAGCAGCCAAACGACAGGAATTTACGAGCAGTACTTC
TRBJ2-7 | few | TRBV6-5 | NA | CASSYKTGPWEQYF | TGTGCCAGCAGTTACAAAACGGGGCCGTGGGAGCAGTACTTC
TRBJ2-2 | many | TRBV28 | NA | CASSWVETNTGELFF | TGTGCCAGCAGCTGGGTTGAAACCAACACCGGGGAGCTGTTTTTT
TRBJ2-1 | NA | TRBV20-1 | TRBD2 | CSARGLAGVTYNEQFF | TGCAGTGCTAGAGGACTAGCGGGTGTCACCTACAATGAGCAGTTCTTC
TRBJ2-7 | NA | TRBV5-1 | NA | CASSPESGGDEQYF | TGCGCCAGCAGCCCGGAATCCGGGGGTGACGAGCAGTACTTC
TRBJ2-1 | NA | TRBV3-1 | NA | CASSQGGGYNEQFF | TGTGCCAGCAGCCAAGGTGGAGGGTATAATGAGCAGTTCTTC
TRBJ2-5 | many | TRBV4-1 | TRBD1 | CASSHTAGQGKETQYF | TGCGCCAGCAGCCACACCGCGGGACAGGGTAAGGAGACCCAGTACTTC
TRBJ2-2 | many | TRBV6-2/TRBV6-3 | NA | CASITGGAANTGELFF | TGTGCCAGCATAACCGGAGGAGCGGCGAACACCGGGGAGCTGTTTTTT
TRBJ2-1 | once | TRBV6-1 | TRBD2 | CASRAGTSGKFGNEQFF | TGTGCCAGCAGGGCCGGGACTAGCGGGAAGTTCGGTAATGAGCAGTTCTTC
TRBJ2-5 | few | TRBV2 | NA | CASSEFLGTGTQYF | TGTGCCAGCAGTGAGTTTCTAGGGACGGGGACCCAGTACTTC
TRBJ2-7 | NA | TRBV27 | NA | CASRRQGGDYEQYF | TGTGCCAGCAGGAGACAGGGCGGGGATTACGAGCAGTACTTC